These T cell receptor beta chains were read from a single sample in a study of blood T cell repertoires in COVID-19. Sequencing used immunoSEQ multiplex PCR; TCRdb keeps in-frame clones, though not all of them. The table lists 100,000 or so clones, more than 70% of them singletons. Sequences were obtained from peripheral blood. The source is a man in his fifties or sixties with acute or convalescent COVID-19. Each CDR3 is given with its conserved first and last residue. Each record gives: CDR3 protein, CDR3 DNA, clone size, V gene, D gene, J gene. The D gene is left open where the match is weak. Part of the rows lack a size; the others show once, few, many or a class for expanded clones.

CASSLSGLTYEQYF,TGTGCCAGCAGCTTGAGCGGTTTGACCTACGAGCAGTACTTC,-,TRBV7-2,-,TRBJ2-7
CSVEDRTLGNTIYF,TGCAGCGTTGAAGACAGGACACTTGGAAACACCATATATTTT,-,TRBV29-1,-,TRBJ1-3
CASSRRLVEFF,TGTGCCAGCAGCCGCCGGCTAGTGGAGTTCTTC,-,TRBV7-4,-,TRBJ2-1
CAAARQGETQYF,TGTGCCGCAGCGCGACAGGGAGAGACCCAGTACTTC,-,TRBV5-4,TRBD1,TRBJ2-5
CASSEGGNSPLHF,TGTGCCAGTAGTGAGGGGGGGAATTCACCCCTCCACTTT,-,TRBV19,-,TRBJ1-6
CSASPTLAGVGYEQYF,TGCAGTGCTAGTCCCACCCTAGCGGGAGTGGGCTACGAGCAGTACTTC,-,TRBV20-1,TRBD2,TRBJ2-7
CASSQSTAKGEKLFF,TGTGCCAGCAGCCAATCGACAGCGAAGGGTGAAAAACTGTTTTTT,-,TRBV4-2,-,TRBJ1-4
CASSFYIVARDRRRQYF,TGTGCCAGCAGTTTTTATATTGTCGCCCGGGACAGACGACGTCAGTACTTC,-,TRBV21-1,-,TRBJ2-7
CASSWAGGSGISDTQYF,TGTGCCAGCAGCTGGGCTGGGGGAAGCGGGATTTCAGATACGCAGTATTTT,-,TRBV5-6,TRBD2,TRBJ2-3
CASSPRQVGDNSPLHF,TGTGCCAGCAGCCCTCGACAGGTAGGGGATAATTCACCCCTCCACTTT,-,TRBV9,-,TRBJ1-6
CASSQGLAGGPVADTQYF,TGTGCCAGCAGCCAGGGACTAGCGGGAGGGCCAGTCGCAGATACGCAGTATTTT,-,TRBV3-1/TRBV3-2,TRBD2,TRBJ2-3
CASSLGFRTDTQYF,TGTGCCAGCAGTTTGGGCTTCCGCACAGATACGCAGTATTTT,-,TRBV27,-,TRBJ2-3
CAISDGGGETQYF,TGTGCCATCAGTGACGGGGGGGGAGAGACCCAGTACTTC,-,TRBV10-3,TRBD2,TRBJ2-5
CASSQVPGETQYF,TGTGCCAGCAGCCAAGTCCCAGGGGAGACCCAGTACTTC,-,TRBV4-2,-,TRBJ2-5
CASSIDRGVDGNQPQHF,TGTGCCAGTAGTATCGACAGGGGTGTGGACGGCAATCAGCCCCAGCATTTT,-,TRBV19,TRBD1,TRBJ1-5
CASSGRHRGGRQTREQYF,TGTGCCAGCAGTGGTAGACACAGGGGTGGCCGCCAAACGAGGGAGCAGTACTTC,once,TRBV6-1,TRBD1,TRBJ2-7
CASSLEYRGLDNEQYF,TGCGCCAGCAGCTTGGAATACAGGGGGCTTGATAACGAGCAGTACTTC,-,TRBV5-1,TRBD1,TRBJ2-7
CASSLNSGEGSYTF,TGTGCCAGCAGCTTAAATTCAGGCGAGGGAAGCTACACCTTC,few,TRBV7-3,-,TRBJ1-2
CASSPDRGTPLGFF,TGTGCCAGCAGTCCGGACCGGGGGACCCCTCTGGGTTTCTTT,-,TRBV27,-,TRBJ1-1
CATRVGRDSPLHF,TGCGCCACCCGAGTGGGGAGGGATTCACCCCTCCACTTT,-,TRBV23-1,-,TRBJ1-6
CASSPPHTGGNGANVLTF,TGCGCCAGCAGCCCACCTCATACGGGGGGAAATGGGGCCAACGTCCTGACTTTC,-,TRBV5-1,TRBD2,TRBJ2-6
CASSHGSSTYEQYF,TGCGCCAGCAGCCATGGGAGCAGTACCTACGAGCAGTACTTC,-,TRBV10-2,-,TRBJ2-7
CASSQEVGNRVGGYTF,TGTGCCAGCAGCCAAGAGGTCGGAAACAGGGTTGGAGGCTACACCTTC,-,TRBV3-1/TRBV3-2,-,TRBJ1-2
CASSLTRDRHYEQYF,TGTGCCAGCAGCTTAACCCGGGACAGACACTACGAGCAGTACTTC,-,TRBV5-6,TRBD1,TRBJ2-7
CASSAGLAGGSIDEQYF,TGTGCCAGCAGCGCCGGACTAGCGGGAGGTTCAATCGACGAGCAGTACTTC,-,TRBV2,TRBD2,TRBJ2-7
CASSRRGQGGKETQYF,TGTGCCAGCTCACGACGGGGACAGGGGGGTAAAGAGACCCAGTACTTC,few,TRBV18,TRBD1,TRBJ2-5
CSASGLAGGFGTQYF,TGCAGTGCTAGTGGCCTAGCGGGAGGATTCGGTACGCAGTATTTT,-,TRBV20-1,TRBD2,TRBJ2-3
CASSLGLAGFEQYF,TGTGCCAGCAGCTTGGGACTAGCGGGATTCGAGCAGTACTTC,-,TRBV3-1/TRBV3-2,TRBD2,TRBJ2-7